These 13 T cell receptor beta chains were all obtained from the same sample, sequenced in a study of blood T cell repertoires in COVID-19. Repertoires were generated with immunoSEQ multiplex PCR, while TCRdb's copy carries only in-frame clones and drops some. In the table there are some 80,000 clones, around 80% of which are singletons. Source material: peripheral blood. These receptor sequences come from a man in his sixties with active or convalescent COVID-19.

This chain links TRBV4-2 with TRBJ1-5, with D unclear. The CDR3 length is 17 residues. Trimming pared 1 base from V and 2 bases from J, leaving 15 bases between. From germline, CDR1 is LGHNA and CDR2 YNFKEQ. CDR3 region: CASSQVAAKGGNQPQHF. The CDR3 DNA follows: TGTGCCAGCAGCCAAGTGGCGGCGAAAGGTGGCAATCAGCCCCAGCATTTT.

This clone appeared once. The chain joins TRBV19 to TRBJ2-4; tentative D call: TRBD1 (6 bases). V gave up 5 bases and J gave up 11 bases, with 16 bases separating them. The CDR3 runs 13 residues. Germline CDR1 LNHDA, CDR2 SQIVND (reference sequence). The CDR3 nucleotides are TGTGCCAGTAGTTCGCTACAGGGAAGCGTTCAGTACTTC. As protein: CASSSLQGSVQYF.

This sequence joins TRBV18 and TRBJ2-6, with TRBD1 as a possible D gene (5 bases). V was cut by 6 bases and J by 0 bases, with 15 bases left in between. CDR3 length: 17 residues. CDR1 is KGHSH, CDR2 LQKENI, per germline. The CDR3 loop is CASSESQGSSGANVLTF. CDR3 bases: TGTGCCAGCTCGGAATCCCAGGGTAGCTCTGGGGCCAACGTCCTGACTTTC.

V usage is TRBV9 and J usage is TRBJ2-7; the match to TRBD1 covers 8 bases. The V and J ends lost 0 bases and 6 bases, in that order; junction bases with no gene match: 8. Per the germline V gene, CDR1 is SGDLS and CDR2 is YYNGEE. This CDR3 is 15 amino acids long. Here the CDR3 DNA reads TGTGCCAGCAGCGTAGCCGGACAGGGCCCTGTCGAGCAGTACTTC. Its protein product is CASSVAGQGPVEQYF.

The gene calls are TRBV5-1 and TRBJ1-1, with a tentative D call TRBD1 (6 bases). Per the germline V gene, CDR1 is SGHRS and CDR2 is YFSETQ. The CDR3 loop spans 15 amino acids. Trimming shortened V by 4 bases and J by 1 base, and 14 bases separated the two germline ends. Written as DNA, the CDR3 is TGCGCCAGCAGCCCTAGACAGGACCAGAACACTGAAGCTTTCTTT. Translation: CASSPRQDQNTEAFF.

The chain recombines TRBV5-8 with TRBJ1-5, with D tentatively TRBD1 (6 bases). Germline assignment: CDR1 SGHTS and CDR2 YDEGEE. Between the trimmed V and J ends, which lost 4 bases and 2 bases, there was a span of 16 bases. This CDR3 contains 16 residues. DNA of the CDR3: TGTGCCAGCAGCCGGGGCGGGGGGCGCGGCAATCAGCCCCAGCATTTT. Protein: CASSRGGGRGNQPQHF.

The rearrangement joins TRBV27 to TRBJ2-3; possibly TRBD1 for D (6 bases). V lost 5 bases, J lost 0 bases, and 15 bases lay in between. CDR3 length equals 16 residues. Germline values: CDR1 MNHEY, CDR2 SMNVEV (reference sequence). The CDR3 loop reads CASSPLQGSSTDTQYF. DNA of the CDR3: TGTGCCAGCAGTCCCTTACAGGGTTCTAGCACAGATACGCAGTATTTT.

The J gene is TRBJ1-5, the V gene TRBV3-1 (or the pseudogene TRBV3-2), with D possibly matching TRBD1 (6 bases). The CDR3 covers 14 residues. CDR1 and CDR2 from the germline V gene are LGHDT and YNNKEL (reference sequence). V gave up 3 bases and J gave up 3 bases, with 9 bases separating them. This CDR3 reads CASSHRGINQPQHF. The CDR3 DNA follows: TGTGCCAGCAGCCACAGGGGAATCAATCAGCCCCAGCATTTT.

The V call is TRBV29-1, the J call TRBJ2-3, with 13 bases aligning to TRBD2. The length of the CDR3 is 15 residues. The trim removed 7 bases at V and 2 bases at J, leaving 6 bases unmatched. In germline, CDR1 is SQVTM, CDR2 ANQGSEA. CDR3 in DNA: TGCAGCGGTCGACTAGCGGGGGGCCCCACAGATACGCAGTATTTT. It specifies CSGRLAGGPTDTQYF.

This sequence joins TRBV6-5 and TRBJ1-1; the D gene is possibly TRBD1 (6 bases). This CDR3 has 15 residues. Trimming pared 2 bases from V and 5 bases from J, leaving 15 bases between. Germline CDR1 MNHEY, CDR2 SVGAGI. The CDR3 DNA is TGTGCCAGCAGTTACCCCACGGGGCAGGGGACTGAAGCTTTCTTT. It encodes CASSYPTGQGTEAFF.

The chain employs TRBV7-2 and TRBJ1-1; 11 nucleotides agree with TRBD1. Germline lookup yields CDR1 SGHTA and CDR2 FQGNSA. V gave up 2 bases and J gave up 4 bases; unmatched junction bases: 6. The CDR3 extends over 16 amino acids. The CDR3 is CASSLNLGQGGTEAFF. The CDR3, as DNA: TGTGCCAGCAGCTTAAACCTGGGACAGGGGGGCACTGAAGCTTTCTTT.

This CDR3 reads CASSAERGGPETQYF. CDR3 DNA sequence: TGTGCCAGCAGTGCCGAGCGGGGGGGCCCAGAGACCCAGTACTTC. V is TRBV5-4 and J is TRBJ2-5; 10 nucleotides line up with TRBD2. CDR3 length equals 15 residues. Germline CDR1 reads SGHNT; CDR2 reads YYREEE (reference sequence). Trimming took 5 bases from V and 4 from J; bases not matched to a gene: 8. Based on the CDR3 plus reference TRBV5-4 and TRBJ2-5, the full variable domain is ETGVTQSPTHLIKTRGQQVTLRCSSQSGHNTVSWYQQALGQGPQFIFQYYREEENGRGNFPPRFSGLQFPNYSSELNVNALELDDSALYLCASSAERGGPETQYFGPGTRLLVL.

This chain joins TRBV24-1 and TRBJ1-2, with D tentatively TRBD1 (6 bases). The germline V gene has CDR1 KGHDR and CDR2 SFDVKD. V was clipped by 4 bases and J by 4 bases, with 21 bases between them. This CDR3 is built from 17 residues. This CDR3 is CATSECDRWEGTYGYTF. The CDR3 DNA is TGTGCCACCAGTGAGTGCGACAGGTGGGAGGGAACCTATGGCTACACCTTC.